The clone carrying this T cell receptor beta chain occurred many times. The data were taken from a study of regulatory T cells in long-lasting Graves disease. At the level of the study: Antithyroid drug intake by newly diagnosed Graves' patients had lasted under 3 months.

Time point specified: newly diagnosed GD, antithyroid drugs for less than 3 months. PBMCs were the source of the RNA used for TCR sequencing. An endocrinology department in Xi'an, China, recruited the patients. The CDR3 consists of 15 residues. Germline lookup yields CDR1 SNHLY and CDR2 FYNNEI. V was clipped by 3 bases and J by 3 bases, with 12 bases between them. The authors built TCR beta libraries using iRepertoire HTBI primers and Arm-PCR of CDR3 regions. TCRdb ran MiXCR on the multiplex PCR reads and lists one entry per CDR3 protein. The data hold 450,000 to 650,000 distinct CDR3 sequences, with roughly 16% observed a single time. These data were likewise used in another study, on T cells in Graves' hyperthyroidism and ophthalmopathy.

The specimen was peripheral blood mononuclear cells (PBMCs), collected at new diagnosis, from a patient treated with antithyroid drugs. The chain carries TRBV2 and TRBJ1-5; D remains ambiguous. This receptor was taken from a woman aged 40-65 years with Graves disease. The CDR3 here is CASSEFYRANQPQHF. The DNA of the CDR3 is TGTGCCAGCAGTGAGTTCTATAGGGCCAATCAGCCCCAGCATTTT.